These 9 T cell receptor beta chains originate from one sample sequenced in a study of cytomegalovirus exposure and HLA in healthy donors. The primer mix had 60 Vbeta and 13 Jbeta primers. Repertoires were generated with immunoSEQ multiplex PCR, while TCRdb's copy carries only in-frame clones and drops some. The table records 150,000 or so clones, more than 80% of them present only once. The sample taken for sequencing was PBMCs. The receptors shown here come from a woman younger than 30 in good health and CMV-seropositive.

This chain connects TRBV21-1 to TRBJ2-6; the D call TRBD1 from the table was never checked on the DNA. TRBV21-1 constitutes a pseudogene. This CDR3 region has 15 residues. CDR3 coding DNA: TGTGCCAGCAGCAAAGCAGGGGCTGGGGCCAACGTCCTGACTTTC. Residues: CASSKAGAGANVLTF.

This clone came up a few times. The rearrangement links TRBV30 to TRBJ1-1; 7 nucleotides match TRBD1. Per germline, CDR1 GTSNPN and CDR2 SVGIG (reference sequence). This CDR3 region has 12 residues. With V trimmed by 5 bases and J by 5 bases, 5 bases remained unmatched. The CDR3 region is CAWGGTATEAFF. CDR3 nucleotides: TGTGCCTGGGGAGGGACAGCTACTGAAGCTTTCTTT.

The chain couples TRBV13 to TRBJ2-7; tentatively, D is TRBD1 (5 bases). The V gene lost 1 base and the J gene lost 5 bases, with 9 bases spanning the gap. The germline V gene encodes CDR1 PRHDT and CDR2 FYEKMQ (reference sequence). CDR3 length: 13 residues. In DNA, the CDR3 is TGTGCCAGCAGCTTAGTAGGGGTGGACGAGCAGTACTTC. It encodes CASSLVGVDEQYF.

CDR3: CASSPPTTVLNGYTF. Here the CDR3 DNA reads TGTGCCAGCAGCCCCCCCACGACAGTATTGAATGGCTACACCTTC. The genes are TRBV7-8 and TRBJ1-2, with D perhaps TRBD1 (5 bases). Germline V lookup: CDR1 SGHVS, CDR2 FQNEAQ. The CDR3 is 15 residues long. Trimming took 5 bases from V and 6 from J, leaving 19 bases between them.

The chain combines TRBV19 with TRBJ2-3, with D possibly TRBD1 on 6 matching bases. CDR3 length: 16 amino acids. From germline, CDR1 is LNHDA and CDR2 SQIVND (reference sequence). Trimming shortened V by 1 base and J by 0 bases, and 11 bases separated the two germline ends. DNA for the CDR3: TGTGCCAGTAGTATAGGGGGGCAGGCGAGCACAGATACGCAGTATTTT. Residues: CASSIGGQASTDTQYF.

This clone has more than one count but fewer than ten. The chain recombines TRBV4-2 with TRBJ1-1, with 8 positions matching TRBD1. J lost 1 base, V lost 3 bases, and 7 bases had no gene match. Germline V gives CDR1 LGHNA, CDR2 YNFKEQ. CDR3 length: 16 amino acids. CDR3: CASSHGGQVGNTEAFF. The CDR3 region has the DNA TGTGCCAGCAGCCACGGGGGACAGGTGGGGAACACTGAAGCTTTCTTT.

The chain uses TRBV5-4 and TRBJ2-3, with TRBD2 matching over 7 bases. With V trimmed by 4 bases and J by 4 bases, 3 bases remained unmatched. Germline CDR1 and CDR2: SGHNT and YYREEE (reference sequence). The CDR3 consists of 13 residues. The CDR3 reads CASSHGLADTQYF. The CDR3 DNA follows: TGTGCCAGCAGCCACGGACTAGCAGATACGCAGTATTTT.

The CDR3 bases are TGTGCCAGCAGCTTGTTCCCAGTAGCGGAGACCCAGTACTTC. This gives the protein CASSLFPVAETQYF. V and J are TRBV5-8 and TRBJ2-5, with D perhaps matching TRBD2 (5 bases). The CDR3 has 14 residues. Trimming took 1 base from V and 5 from J, leaving 12 bases between them. The germline V gene has CDR1 SGHTS and CDR2 YDEGEE.

The chain carries TRBV7-2 and TRBJ2-2; TRBD1 matches at 8 bases. CDR1 and CDR2 (germline): SGHTA, FQGNSA. V trimming: 6 bases; J trimming: 1 base; junction bases outside the gene matches: 7. CDR3 length: 16 amino acids. The chain's CDR3 is CASSLQGARNTGELFF. Written as DNA, the CDR3 is TGTGCCAGCAGTTTGCAGGGGGCCCGGAACACCGGGGAGCTGTTTTTT.